What follows are 18 T cell receptor beta chains derived from one specimen sequenced in a study of beta chain features in type 1 diabetes (dated by TCRdb to the late 2010s). Preparation of the library involved the immunoSEQ multiplex PCR assay. The entire amount of isolated RNA was reverse transcribed using the High Capacity cDNA Reverse Transcription Kit, so the sequenced TCRB transcripts were expressed ones. The immuneACCESS repertoire file appears here via TCRdb, limited to in-frame rearrangements. These files lack a portion of the clones; in checked studies, under half of the deficit traces to unresolved V genes, and the cause of the others is not known. The sample table shows around 340,000 clones, and around a fifth are seen once. 0.044% of the sample lies in the top ten. Material: naive CD4+ T cells from blood. The cell subset or site label, read with the paper, signifies: true naive CD4+ T cells. The receptor source for this set is a woman in her late teens or twenties in good health.

This clone was counted a few times. CDR3 nucleotide sequence: TGTGCCAGCAGCAACCTCCCGGGACTACACAATGAGCAGTTCTTC. Its translation: CASSNLPGLHNEQFF. The chain carries TRBV7-9 and TRBJ2-1; 7 positions match TRBD2. CDR1 is SEHNR and CDR2 is FQNEAQ in the germline V gene (reference sequence). V dropped 5 bases and J dropped 5; count of bases not matched to a gene: 9. The length of the CDR3 is 15 residues.

The chain joins TRBV18 to TRBJ1-1; TRBD1 matches 7 bases. V lost 4 bases and J lost 3; bases outside the gene matches: 11. Per germline, CDR1 KGHSH and CDR2 LQKENI. This CDR3 spans 16 amino acids. Written as DNA, the CDR3 is TGTGCCAGCTCACGACCTTCTAAGGGGGCTTACACTGAAGCTTTCTTT. Amino acids: CASSRPSKGAYTEAFF. The full variable domain, with the rest looked up from reference TRBV18 and TRBJ1-1, is NAGVMQNPRHLVRRRGQEARLRCSPMKGHSHVYWYRQLPEEGLKFMVYLQKENIIDESGMPKERFSAEFPKEGPSILRIQQVVRGDSAAYFCASSRPSKGAYTEAFFGQGTRLTVV.

The gene calls are TRBV28 and TRBJ2-5; D possibly corresponds to TRBD1 (5 bases). Trimming stripped 6 bases from V and 4 bases from J, with 9 bases between. The CDR3 totals 12 residues. Germline CDR1 is MDHEN and CDR2 is SYDVKM. For the CDR3, the DNA is TGTGCCAGCAGCGGACAAGGAGAGACCCAGTACTTC. It specifies CASSGQGETQYF.

V and J are TRBV4-2 and TRBJ2-3; 9 bases are a match to TRBD2. Losses at the gene ends were 4 bases for V and 2 bases for J; bases not matched to a gene: 13. The length of the CDR3 is 18 residues. The germline V gene has CDR1 LGHNA and CDR2 YNFKEQ. DNA of the CDR3: TGTGCCAGCAGCCGCGAAACGGTAGCGGGGGCCCCCACAGATACGCAGTATTTT. Amino acids: CASSRETVAGAPTDTQYF.

There are a few counts of this clone. The chain employs TRBV18 and TRBJ1-1; D is unclear. The ends were cut back, 0 bases at V and 0 bases at J, with 11 bases in the middle. Germline CDR1 and CDR2: KGHSH and LQKENI. This CDR3 has 16 amino acids. CDR3 DNA sequence: TGTGCCAGCTCACCACCCATGGCGCGGATGAACACTGAAGCTTTCTTT. The encoded protein is CASSPPMARMNTEAFF.

V is TRBV2 and J is TRBJ2-7, with D unresolved. The V and J ends lost 1 base and 2 bases respectively, with 12 bases between them. Per germline, CDR1 SNHLY and CDR2 FYNNEI. The length of the CDR3 is 15 residues. CDR3 sequence reads: CASSEGVLMPYEQYF. The CDR3 DNA reads as TGTGCCAGCAGTGAAGGAGTATTGATGCCCTACGAGCAGTACTTC.

The chain is built from TRBV28 and TRBJ1-2; possibly TRBD1 for D (6 bases). This CDR3 is built from 14 residues. Per the germline V gene, CDR1 is MDHEN and CDR2 is SYDVKM. V lost 4 bases to trimming and J lost 5 bases, with 14 bases between them. The CDR3 DNA follows: TGTGCCAGCAGTTCCGACCCGACAGGTTATGGCTACACCTTC. It is translated as CASSSDPTGYGYTF.

This clone was seen only a few times. V is TRBV4-1 and J is TRBJ2-2; D possibly corresponds to TRBD1 (5 bases). This CDR3 comprises 15 residues. Trimming removed 0 bases from V and 5 bases from J, with 10 bases in between. Germline V gives CDR1 MGHRA, CDR2 YSYEKL. The CDR3 DNA sequence: TGCGCCAGCAGCCAAGACAGGGCTAGGACCGGGGAGCTGTTTTTT. It encodes CASSQDRARTGELFF.

This clone was observed a few times. The J gene is TRBJ2-7, the V gene TRBV19, with TRBD1 matching over 11 bases. V shed 4 bases, J shed 3 bases, and the junction held 8 bases outside the gene matches. In germline, CDR1 is LNHDA, CDR2 SQIVND (reference sequence). This CDR3 comprises 16 residues. The CDR3 sequence is CASSKRGTGGYYEQYF. The CDR3 DNA follows: TGTGCCAGTAGTAAACGAGGGACAGGGGGTTACTACGAGCAGTACTTC.

The J gene is TRBJ2-6, the V gene TRBV28, with 9 bases lining up with TRBD2. Germline loops: CDR1 MDHEN, CDR2 SYDVKM. The J segment lost 0 bases and the V segment lost 6 bases, leaving 9 bases of the junction unmatched. The CDR3 is 18 residues long. The CDR3 is CASSPSLAGLSGANVLTF. The DNA of the CDR3 is TGTGCCAGCAGCCCGAGCCTAGCGGGGCTCTCTGGGGCCAACGTCCTGACTTTC. The full variable domain, its missing parts supplied by reference TRBV28 and TRBJ2-6, is DVKVTQSSRYLVKRTGEKVFLECVQDMDHENMFWYRQDPGLGLRLIYFSYDVKMKEKGDIPEGYSVSREKKERFSLILESASTNQTSMYLCASSPSLAGLSGANVLTFGAGSRLTVL.

This chain joins TRBV7-9 and TRBJ2-5; 9 nucleotides line up with TRBD1. Per germline, CDR1 SEHNR and CDR2 FQNEAQ (reference sequence). The junction had 4 bases not matched to a gene; V was cut back by 6 bases and J by 5 bases. CDR3 length: 13 amino acids. This chain's CDR3 is CASRAGQGETQYF. Written as DNA, the CDR3 is TGTGCCAGCAGAGCGGGACAGGGCGAGACCCAGTACTTC. Together with reference TRBV7-9 and TRBJ2-5, the CDR3 gives the full variable domain: DTGVSQNPRHKITKRGQNVTFRCDPISEHNRLYWYRQTLGQGPEFLTYFQNEAQLEKSRLLSDRFSAERPKGSFSTLEIQRTEQGDSAMYLCASRAGQGETQYFGPGTRLLVL.

The chain carries TRBV18 and TRBJ1-1; D is uncertain. Trimming cost V 2 bases and J 1 base, with 5 bases left between them. The CDR3 length is 13 residues. The germline V gene has CDR1 KGHSH and CDR2 LQKENI. CDR3 nucleotide sequence: TGTGCCAGCTCACCAGACTCGAACACTGAAGCTTTCTTT. Amino acid sequence: CASSPDSNTEAFF.

This clone was counted only a few times. The V and J genes are TRBV11-2 and TRBJ1-2; the match to TRBD1 covers 7 bases. CDR1 is SGHAT, CDR2 FQNNGV, per germline. V was clipped by 8 bases and J by 5 bases; unmatched bases: 5. The CDR3 contains 12 residues. DNA for the CDR3: TGTGCCAGCCGAGGGGGCGGATATGGCTACACCTTC. Its translation: CASRGGGYGYTF.

V usage is TRBV7-9 and J usage is TRBJ2-5; 8 nucleotides line up with TRBD2. Germline V gives CDR1 SEHNR, CDR2 FQNEAQ (reference sequence). V trimming: 5 bases; J trimming: 4 bases; junction bases outside the gene matches: 6. The CDR3 extends over 14 amino acids. CDR3 sequence (DNA): TGTGCCAGCAGCCCCCGGACTAGCCCAGAGACCCAGTACTTC. Its protein product is CASSPRTSPETQYF.

This clone was seen only a few times. The chain recombines TRBV29-1 with TRBJ2-1, with 11 bases identical to TRBD2. The length of the CDR3 is 15 residues. Trimming took 1 base from V and 2 from J; bases not matched to a gene: 1. Germline V gene data show CDR1 as SQVTM and CDR2 as ANQGSEA. DNA of the CDR3: TGCAGCGTTGAAGCACTAGCGGGAGCCTACAATGAGCAGTTCTTC. Amino acid sequence: CSVEALAGAYNEQFF.

The table lists this clone with a few counts. The J gene is TRBJ2-3, the V gene TRBV6-6; D perhaps matches TRBD2 (5 bases). This CDR3 is 12 amino acids long. Trimming removed 6 bases at V and 6 bases at J, with 10 bases between. Germline V gene sequence: CDR1 MNHNY, CDR2 SVGAGI (reference sequence). In DNA form, the CDR3 reads TGTGCCAGCAGCCCGGGAAGGGATACGCAGTATTTT. It encodes CASSPGRDTQYF.

This clone was picked up a small number of times. The V and J genes are TRBV2 and TRBJ1-2, with 12 bases that match TRBD1. CDR3 length equals 17 residues. The trim removed 11 bases at V and 2 bases at J, leaving 15 bases unmatched. Germline CDR1 is SNHLY and CDR2 is FYNNEI. CDR3 nucleotide sequence: TGTGCCGTATTCGTCCGGGACAGGGGGCGCGGGAACTATGGCTACACCTTC. Amino acid sequence: CAVFVRDRGRGNYGYTF.

The CDR3 DNA reads as TGTGCCAGCAGCTTAGAACTCTTCTATGGCTACACCTTC. Translation: CASSLELFYGYTF. The chain carries TRBV7-3 and TRBJ1-2; D uncertain. Germline loops: CDR1 SGHTA, CDR2 FQGTGA. The V and J ends lost 2 bases and 4 bases respectively, with 8 bases between them. The CDR3 contains 13 residues.